The rows below give T cell receptor beta chains drawn from one sample of a study of blood T cells in healthy people across ages. MiXCR, applied by TCRdb to the 5' RACE reads, yields one record per CDR3 protein. This sample has hundreds of thousands of distinct CDR3 sequences, with around 42% found just once. The source material was blood. The receptors derive from a man aged 60-69 years in good health. Each CDR3 is given with its conserved first and last residue. Fields, in order: CDR3 DNA, CDR3 protein, CDR3 length, J gene, V gene, D gene, clone size. A D gene is named only where the DNA matches it firmly. Only some rows state a clone size, as once, few, many or a class for expanded clones.

cdr3_nt: TGTGCCAGCAGCTTAGCGGGGGCGTGCCAAGAGACCCAGTACTTC
cdr3_aa: CASSLAGACQETQYF
cdr3_length: 15
j_call: TRBJ2-5
v_call: TRBV7-2
d_call: -
clone_size: -

cdr3_nt: TGCGCCAGCAGCGACCAGGGGATAGTATCCTACGAGCAGTACTTC
cdr3_aa: CASSDQGIVSYEQYF
cdr3_length: 15
j_call: TRBJ2-7
v_call: TRBV5-1
d_call: -
clone_size: -

cdr3_nt: TGTGCCAGCAGCGTAGGTGGAACCCACAATGAGCAGTACTTC
cdr3_aa: CASSVGGTHNEQYF
cdr3_length: 14
j_call: TRBJ2-7
v_call: TRBV9
d_call: -
clone_size: -

cdr3_nt: TGTGCCAGCAGTTTCGGGGGACAGCATCTTCTGTCAGAGTCCCAGTACTTC
cdr3_aa: CASSFGGQHLLSESQYF
cdr3_length: 17
j_call: TRBJ2-4
v_call: TRBV28
d_call: -
clone_size: -

cdr3_nt: TGTGCCAGCAGCCAAGGATCAGGGGGACTAGCGGGGGGGCACGAGCAGTACTTC
cdr3_aa: CASSQGSGGLAGGHEQYF
cdr3_length: 18
j_call: TRBJ2-7
v_call: TRBV3-1
d_call: TRBD2
clone_size: -

cdr3_nt: TGTGCCAGCAGCTCGCCGGGAGGACGAGGCTACACCTTC
cdr3_aa: CASSSPGGRGYTF
cdr3_length: 13
j_call: TRBJ1-2
v_call: TRBV7-2
d_call: -
clone_size: -

cdr3_nt: TGTGCCAGCAGTTACGAACAGGGTGGGTACAATGAGCAGTTCTTC
cdr3_aa: CASSYEQGGYNEQFF
cdr3_length: 15
j_call: TRBJ2-1
v_call: TRBV6-2/TRBV6-3
d_call: -
clone_size: -

cdr3_nt: TGCAGCGTTTTAGCGGGGGGACAGACAGATACGCAGTATTTT
cdr3_aa: CSVLAGGQTDTQYF
cdr3_length: 14
j_call: TRBJ2-3
v_call: TRBV29-1
d_call: TRBD2
clone_size: few

cdr3_nt: TGCAGTGCTAGAGATGGGGGAACAGTTACTAACTATGGCTACACCTTC
cdr3_aa: CSARDGGTVTNYGYTF
cdr3_length: 16
j_call: TRBJ1-2
v_call: TRBV20-1
d_call: -
clone_size: few

cdr3_nt: TGTGCCAGCAGCATGCGCGGGGCAGCCTCCCTTCTAGAGACCCAGTACTTC
cdr3_aa: CASSMRGAASLLETQYF
cdr3_length: 17
j_call: TRBJ2-5
v_call: TRBV6-2/TRBV6-3
d_call: -
clone_size: -

cdr3_nt: TGTGCCAGCAGCTTGGGACATCTTTTGAACACTGAAGCTTTCTTT
cdr3_aa: CASSLGHLLNTEAFF
cdr3_length: 15
j_call: TRBJ1-1
v_call: TRBV5-6
d_call: -
clone_size: many

cdr3_nt: TGCAGCGTCCGAGGGGGTCAGGGTGGCTACACCTTC
cdr3_aa: CSVRGGQGGYTF
cdr3_length: 12
j_call: TRBJ1-2
v_call: TRBV29-1
d_call: -
clone_size: few

cdr3_nt: TGCGCCAGCGCGGGAGAGACCCAGTACTTC
cdr3_aa: CASAGETQYF
cdr3_length: 10
j_call: TRBJ2-5
v_call: TRBV4-1
d_call: -
clone_size: -

cdr3_nt: TGCAGCGCCCGGACAGGGGCCCACGAGCAGTACTTC
cdr3_aa: CSARTGAHEQYF
cdr3_length: 12
j_call: TRBJ2-7
v_call: TRBV29-1
d_call: TRBD1
clone_size: -

cdr3_nt: TGTGCCAGCTCACCACAGGGGGCCCTAAGTAATGAGCAGTTCTTC
cdr3_aa: CASSPQGALSNEQFF
cdr3_length: 15
j_call: TRBJ2-1
v_call: TRBV18
d_call: TRBD1
clone_size: few

cdr3_nt: TGTGCCACCAGCAAGGCCAATCAGCCCCAGCATTTT
cdr3_aa: CATSKANQPQHF
cdr3_length: 12
j_call: TRBJ1-5
v_call: TRBV15
d_call: -
clone_size: few

cdr3_nt: TGTGCCAGCAGCCAACAGGAGGCGAGCTCCTACGAGCAGTACTTC
cdr3_aa: CASSQQEASSYEQYF
cdr3_length: 15
j_call: TRBJ2-7
v_call: TRBV12-3/TRBV12-4
d_call: -
clone_size: -

cdr3_nt: TGTGCCAGCAGGATGACAGGAGGGGACTACGAGCAGTACTTC
cdr3_aa: CASRMTGGDYEQYF
cdr3_length: 14
j_call: TRBJ2-7
v_call: TRBV6-1
d_call: -
clone_size: -

cdr3_nt: TGCGCCAGCAGCCAAGATCTACAGGAGCAGTTCTTC
cdr3_aa: CASSQDLQEQFF
cdr3_length: 12
j_call: TRBJ2-1
v_call: TRBV4-1
d_call: -
clone_size: -

cdr3_nt: TGTGCCAGCAGCCCAACCGGACAGGGGTGGGAGACCCAGTACTTC
cdr3_aa: CASSPTGQGWETQYF
cdr3_length: 15
j_call: TRBJ2-5
v_call: TRBV5-4
d_call: TRBD1
clone_size: once

cdr3_nt: TGTGCCAGCAGCCAAGAAGGGCGAGGCACTGAAGCTTTCTTT
cdr3_aa: CASSQEGRGTEAFF
cdr3_length: 14
j_call: TRBJ1-1
v_call: TRBV3-1
d_call: -
clone_size: -

cdr3_nt: TGTGCCAGCAGTCAAGGGCGGGACCCCGGCAATTCACCCCTCCACTTT
cdr3_aa: CASSQGRDPGNSPLHF
cdr3_length: 16
j_call: TRBJ1-6
v_call: TRBV7-2
d_call: -
clone_size: -

cdr3_nt: TGTGCCAGCAGGAGGACAGGGTACAATGAGCAGTTCTTC
cdr3_aa: CASRRTGYNEQFF
cdr3_length: 13
j_call: TRBJ2-1
v_call: TRBV27
d_call: TRBD1
clone_size: few

cdr3_nt: TGCGCCAGCAGCTCCAGATCGGACAGGGTTGGGACCCAGTACTTC
cdr3_aa: CASSSRSDRVGTQYF
cdr3_length: 15
j_call: TRBJ2-5
v_call: TRBV5-1
d_call: TRBD1
clone_size: many